The 9 T cell receptor beta chains below all came from one sample that was sequenced in a study of patients and donors after allogeneic stem cell transplantation. TCRdb ran MiXCR on the RT-PCR reads and lists one entry per CDR3 protein. The sample includes a few hundred thousand distinct CDR3 sequences, 38% of them seen just once. Source material: blood, either unsorted or a sorted T cell fraction (not recorded which). The origin of the receptors is a human donor who was either an allogeneic HSCT recipient or a stem cell or donor lymphocyte infusion donor (not recorded which). It is not recorded whose cells these are; they may come from a transplant donor.

This chain joins TRBV30 and TRBJ2-1; D not resolved. Germline loops: CDR1 GTSNPN, CDR2 SVGIG (reference sequence). V was shortened by 1 base and J by 4 bases, with 11 bases between the two germline ends. CDR3 size: 14 residues. CDR3 in amino acids: CAWSAGRPYNEQFF. The CDR3 DNA sequence: TGTGCCTGGAGTGCGGGCAGGCCGTACAATGAGCAGTTCTTC.

This clonotype was seen only a few times. The rearrangement uses TRBV12-3 or TRBV12-4 and TRBJ1-1, with 7 bases fitting TRBD1. V dropped 5 bases and J dropped 5; count of bases not matched to a gene: 8. The CDR3 has 14 residues. CDR3 sequence (DNA): TGTGCCAGCAGTCCCCGACAGGGACTAACTGAAGCTTTCTTT. Protein: CASSPRQGLTEAFF.

This clonotype has a handful of counts. The V gene is TRBV3-1, the J gene TRBJ1-2, with a weak D call TRBD1 (6 bases). Germline-derived CDR1 and CDR2 are LGHDT and YNNKEL (reference sequence). The ends were cut back, 0 bases at V and 8 bases at J, with 13 bases in the middle. The CDR3 loop spans 14 amino acids. CDR3 sequence (DNA): TGTGCCAGCAGCCAAGAAGGGGGAGCAAGCGGCTACACCTTC. Protein: CASSQEGGASGYTF.

A few counts support this clonotype. CDR3 loop: CASSETTGANYGYTF. The DNA of the CDR3 is TGTGCCAGCAGCGAAACGACAGGAGCTAACTATGGCTACACCTTC. The rearrangement links TRBV11-2 to TRBJ1-2; D is perhaps TRBD1 (6 bases). Between the trimmed V and J ends, which lost 5 bases and 0 bases, there was a span of 13 bases. The CDR3 consists of 15 residues. Germline loops: CDR1 SGHAT, CDR2 FQNNGV. The full variable domain, completed using reference TRBV11-2 and TRBJ1-2, is EAGVAQSPRYKIIEKRQSVAFWCNPISGHATLYWYQQILGQGPKLLIQFQNNGVVDDSQLPKDRFSAERLKGVDSTLKIQPAKLEDSAVYLCASSETTGANYGYTFGSGTRLTVV.

This clonotype has more than one count but fewer than ten. This sequence joins TRBV9 and TRBJ1-1; D gene uncertain. This CDR3 has 15 residues. Trimming stripped 4 bases from V and 1 base from J, with 14 bases between. Germline-derived CDR1 and CDR2 are SGDLS and YYNGEE. CDR3 amino acids: CASSPDWGWNTEAFF. Here the CDR3 DNA reads TGTGCCAGCAGCCCGGACTGGGGATGGAACACTGAAGCTTTCTTT.

The table lists this clonotype with a few counts. This chain connects TRBV12-3 or TRBV12-4 to TRBJ2-3; 7 nucleotides align to TRBD1. V shed 5 bases, J shed 4 bases, and the junction held 3 bases outside the gene matches. CDR3 length equals 13 residues. CDR3 sequence: CASSVDRADTQYF. The CDR3 region has the DNA TGTGCCAGCAGTGTAGACAGGGCAGATACGCAGTATTTT.

The V and J genes are TRBV1 and TRBJ1-4; the DNA was not used to check the table's D call, TRBD1. TRBV1 is a documented pseudogene. There are 17 residues in the CDR3. This CDR3 is CTSSRYPPGSTNEKLFF. The CDR3 bases are TGCACCAGCAGCCGATATCCTCCGGGGTCAACTAATGAAAAACTGTTTTTT.

This clonotype was detected a few times. V and J are TRBV20-1 and TRBJ1-4, with 7 nucleotides matching TRBD1. Trimming removed 6 bases from V and 5 bases from J; junction bases left unmatched: 6. The germline CDR1 and CDR2 sequences are DFQATT and SNEGSKA (reference sequence). The CDR3 has 13 amino acids. The CDR3 spells CSAADRFNEKLFF. CDR3 bases: TGCAGTGCCGCGGACAGGTTCAATGAAAAACTGTTTTTT.

This rearrangement joins TRBV3-1 to TRBJ1-5, with D perhaps matching TRBD1 (5 bases). The germline V gene has CDR1 LGHDT and CDR2 YNNKEL (reference sequence). The CDR3 consists of 14 residues. Between the trimmed V and J ends, which lost 1 base and 7 bases, there was a span of 11 bases. The CDR3 protein is CASSQAVAGQPQHF. Written as DNA, the CDR3 is TGTGCCAGCAGCCAAGCAGTCGCAGGGCAGCCCCAGCATTTT. Supplemented by reference TRBV3-1 and TRBJ1-5, the full variable domain reads DTAVSQTPKYLVTQMGNDKSIKCEQNLGHDTMYWYKQDSKKFLKIMFSYNNKELIINETVPNRFSPKSPDKAHLNLHINSLELGDSAVYFCASSQAVAGQPQHFGDGTRLSIL.